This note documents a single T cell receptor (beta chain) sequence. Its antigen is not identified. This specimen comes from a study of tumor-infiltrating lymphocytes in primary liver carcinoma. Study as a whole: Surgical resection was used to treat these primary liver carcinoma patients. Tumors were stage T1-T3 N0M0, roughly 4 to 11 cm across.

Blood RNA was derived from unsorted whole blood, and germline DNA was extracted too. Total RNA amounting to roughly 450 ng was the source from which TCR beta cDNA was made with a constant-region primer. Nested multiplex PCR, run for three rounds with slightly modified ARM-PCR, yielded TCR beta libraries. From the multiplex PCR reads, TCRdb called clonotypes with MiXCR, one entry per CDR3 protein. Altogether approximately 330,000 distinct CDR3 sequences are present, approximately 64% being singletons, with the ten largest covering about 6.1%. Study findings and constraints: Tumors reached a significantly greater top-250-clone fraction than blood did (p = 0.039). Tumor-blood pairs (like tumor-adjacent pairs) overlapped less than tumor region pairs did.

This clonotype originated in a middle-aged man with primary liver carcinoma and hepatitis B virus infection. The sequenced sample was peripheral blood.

The CDR3 here is CASSLAGRQPQHF. CDR3 coding DNA: TGTGCCAGCAGTTTGGCGGGACGGCAGCCCCAGCATTTT. The rearrangement links TRBV12-3 or TRBV12-4 to TRBJ1-5; D perhaps matches TRBD1 (5 bases). This CDR3 spans 13 amino acids. Trimming took 3 bases from V and 7 from J, leaving 10 bases between them.